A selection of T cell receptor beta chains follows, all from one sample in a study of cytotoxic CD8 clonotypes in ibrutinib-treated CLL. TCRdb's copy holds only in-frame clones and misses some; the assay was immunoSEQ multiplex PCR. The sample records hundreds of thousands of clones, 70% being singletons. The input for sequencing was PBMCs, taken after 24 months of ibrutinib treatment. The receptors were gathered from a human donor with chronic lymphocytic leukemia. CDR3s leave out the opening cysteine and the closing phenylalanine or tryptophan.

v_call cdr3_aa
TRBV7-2 ASTPMTSGRADLY
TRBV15 ATSRVQGQPQH
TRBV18 ASSPTSGQQGNTIY
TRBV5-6 ASSLRQDEAF
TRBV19 ASSRGQEAYGYT
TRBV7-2 ASSLNGQGQQPQH
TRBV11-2 ASSSRTSGDNEQF
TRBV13 ASSSPGEQV
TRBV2 ASSENDAKTSRDALSYNEQF
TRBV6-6 ASSYIGDGNGYT
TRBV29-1 SGRSERTDTQY
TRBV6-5 ASSYSKDPSYEQY
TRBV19 ASSKDRDQPQH
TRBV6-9 ASSYSTRGNTEAF
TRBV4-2 ASSQDRASGRNEQF
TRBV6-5 ASTPQRDGYEQY
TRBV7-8 ASSFPGRRAGANVLT
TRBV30 AWRVTGATYEQY
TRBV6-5 ASRGFGPQH
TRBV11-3 ASSIGRGHRNEQY
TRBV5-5 ASSLPGLVPEQY
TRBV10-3 AIRAGDEQY
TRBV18 ASSPLVNTEAF